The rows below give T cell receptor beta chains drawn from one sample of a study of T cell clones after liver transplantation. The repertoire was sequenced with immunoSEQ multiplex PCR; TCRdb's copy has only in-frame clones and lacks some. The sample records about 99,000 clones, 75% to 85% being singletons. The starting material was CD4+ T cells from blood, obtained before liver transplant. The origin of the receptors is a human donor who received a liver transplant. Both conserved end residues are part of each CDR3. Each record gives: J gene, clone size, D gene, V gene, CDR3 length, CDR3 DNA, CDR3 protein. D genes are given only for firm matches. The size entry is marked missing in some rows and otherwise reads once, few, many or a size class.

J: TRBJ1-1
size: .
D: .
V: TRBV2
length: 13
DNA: TGTGCCAGCAGTGAATCTCGGCAGATTGAAGCTTTCTTT
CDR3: CASSESRQIEAFF

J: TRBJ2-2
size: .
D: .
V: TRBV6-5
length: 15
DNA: TGTGCCAGCACCACTGTGGGGACCCGGCCCGGGGAGCTGTTTTTT
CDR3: CASTTVGTRPGELFF

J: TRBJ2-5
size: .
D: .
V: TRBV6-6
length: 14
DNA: TGTGCCAGCACGCGGGGTAGGGGGCGAGAGACCCAGTACTTC
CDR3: CASTRGRGRETQYF

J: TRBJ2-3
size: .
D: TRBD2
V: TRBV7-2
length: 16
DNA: TGTGCCAGCAGTCTAGGTCCAGCGGGAAGCACAGATACGCAGTATTTT
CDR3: CASSLGPAGSTDTQYF

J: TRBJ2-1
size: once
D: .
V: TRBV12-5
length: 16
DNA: TGTGCTAGTGGTTTGCAGGGGGGCCTCGCGGGCAATGAGCAGTTCTTC
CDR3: CASGLQGGLAGNEQFF

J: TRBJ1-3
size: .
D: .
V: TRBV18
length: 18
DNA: TGTGCCAGCTCCCTCTTATCTGGGACGGTGAGCTCTGGAAACACCATATATTTT
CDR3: CASSLLSGTVSSGNTIYF

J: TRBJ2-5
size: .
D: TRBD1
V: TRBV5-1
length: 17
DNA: TGCGCCAGCAGCTATTCTCCCGGGACAGGGGGCGGAGAGACCCAGTACTTC
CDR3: CASSYSPGTGGGETQYF

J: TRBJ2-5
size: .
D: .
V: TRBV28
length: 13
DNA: TGTGTCACACAGTTCCGAATACAAGAGACCCAGTACTTC
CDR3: CVTQFRIQETQYF

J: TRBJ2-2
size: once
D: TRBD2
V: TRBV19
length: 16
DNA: TGTGCCAGTAGTATGTGGACTAGCGGAAACACCGGGGAGCTGTTTTTT
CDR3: CASSMWTSGNTGELFF

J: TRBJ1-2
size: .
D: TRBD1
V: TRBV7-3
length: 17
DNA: TGTGCCAGCAGCTTAATAACGGACAGGGAGACGTGCTATGGCTACACCTTC
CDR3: CASSLITDRETCYGYTF

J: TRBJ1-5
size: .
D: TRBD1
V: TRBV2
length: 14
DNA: TGTGCCAGCAGCCAGGGGGCTAGCAATCAGCCCCAGCATTTT
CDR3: CASSQGASNQPQHF

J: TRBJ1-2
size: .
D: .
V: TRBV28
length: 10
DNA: TGTGCCACTGGGAGCTATGGCTACACCTTC
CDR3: CATGSYGYTF

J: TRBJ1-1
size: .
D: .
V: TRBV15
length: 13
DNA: TGTGCCACCAGCAGAGATTGGGTAAACGAAGCTTTCTTT
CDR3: CATSRDWVNEAFF

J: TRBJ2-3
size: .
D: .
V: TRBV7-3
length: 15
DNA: TGTGCCAGCAGCCGACAAGGAAGGATAACAGATACGCAGTATTTT
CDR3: CASSRQGRITDTQYF

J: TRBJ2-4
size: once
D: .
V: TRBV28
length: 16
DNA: TGTGCCAGCAGTTCCACCTGGGAGAGGGCCAAAAACATTCAGTACTTC
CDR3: CASSSTWERAKNIQYF

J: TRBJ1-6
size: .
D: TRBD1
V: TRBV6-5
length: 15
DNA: TGTGCCAGCAGTAGTAGACAGGGACCGAATTCACCCCTCCACTTT
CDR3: CASSSRQGPNSPLHF

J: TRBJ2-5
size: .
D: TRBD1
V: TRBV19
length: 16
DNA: TGTGCCAGTAGTATTGTGTACAGGGGCGACCAAGAGACCCAGTACTTC
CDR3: CASSIVYRGDQETQYF